A single sample gave rise to the 2 T cell receptor beta chains below, sequenced in a study of T cells after yellow fever vaccination. One entry per CDR3 protein, called by TCRdb with MiXCR from the 5' RACE reads. The sample consists of more than 300,000 distinct CDR3 sequences, roughly 7% of them appearing once. The source material was PBMCs, sampled approximately 47 days after the first yellow fever vaccination. These receptors originate from a man in his late teens or twenties who received the YFV17D yellow fever vaccine.

V usage is TRBV2 and J usage is TRBJ1-2, with 10 positions matching TRBD1. The CDR3 spans 13 residues. V was pared by 7 bases and J by 7 bases, with 6 bases of the junction left unmatched. Germline V gene data show CDR1 as SNHLY and CDR2 as FYNNEI. This CDR3 reads CASILTGGLGYTF. The CDR3 coding sequence is TGTGCCAGCATTTTGACAGGGGGCCTTGGCTACACCTTC.

This clonotype was recorded many times. This sequence joins TRBV28 and TRBJ2-7, with D unclear. Trimming left V 5 bases short and J 5 bases short, with 10 bases between. CDR3 length equals 12 residues. CDR1 MDHEN and CDR2 SYDVKM come from the germline V gene. CDR3 loop: CASSLDSDEQYV. CDR3 nucleotides: TGTGCCAGCAGTCTCGACTCGGACGAGCAGTACGTC.